These T cell receptor beta chains were read from a single sample in a study of Ad26.COV2.S vaccination and SARS-CoV-2 variants. The method was immunoSEQ multiplex PCR; TCRdb's version includes in-frame clones alone and lacks a portion of them. The top ten clones hold over 8.5% of a sample with more than 300,000 clones, approximately 86% of them seen once. Sample: peripheral blood, taken in a trial of Ad26.COV2.S vaccine versus placebo. These receptors came from a person between 18 and 65 years old who received the Ad26.COV2.S COVID-19 vaccine or a placebo. The conserved cysteine and the conserved F or W are not part of the CDR3 here.

V,J,CDR3
TRBV5-1,TRBJ2-7,ASSSFTGAGEQY
TRBV5-1,TRBJ2-1,ASSPTSGGLYNEQF
TRBV28,TRBJ2-5,ASSSPGQGVETQY
TRBV5-5,TRBJ1-1,ASSFSGPEAF
TRBV7-2,TRBJ1-3,ASSLSLARAGNTIY
TRBV6-5,TRBJ2-1,ASSYFSGTSGNEQF
TRBV7-9,TRBJ1-4,ASSPPGRTEKLF
TRBV28,TRBJ2-4,ASRPGTSAKNIQY
TRBV28,TRBJ2-7,ASSLLAGASSYEQY
TRBV11-1,TRBJ2-1,ASSLAISLLNEQF
TRBV5-1,TRBJ2-1,ASSFSTPRAGDYNEQF
TRBV2,TRBJ1-2,ASIRRGVGLNYGYT
TRBV4-1,TRBJ1-1,ASSQPRWGLAGNTEAF
TRBV27,TRBJ2-7,ASSLLTGINEQY
TRBV20-1,TRBJ2-7,IGSGQY
TRBV10-2,TRBJ2-3,ASTGRGDSLATQY
TRBV2,TRBJ2-1,ASRRTNPYNEQF
TRBV28,TRBJ1-5,ASSLGPRQVLNQPQH
TRBV6-2/TRBV6-3,TRBJ1-5,ASSTDPYSNQPQH
TRBV6-5,TRBJ2-5,ASSYSWLEGETQY
TRBV6-2/TRBV6-3,TRBJ1-1,ASSPNTGWTEAF
TRBV11-2,TRBJ2-1,ASSLGGGVYNEQF
TRBV12-3/TRBV12-4,TRBJ2-5,ASSLRVQETQY
TRBV11-2,TRBJ2-5,ASSLREAGTQY
TRBV7-4,TRBJ2-1,ASSTPGQGANNEQF
TRBV5-1,TRBJ2-3,ASSSSGGQDTQY
TRBV2,TRBJ2-7,ASSPGVLTSYEQY
TRBV5-1,TRBJ2-2,ASNRDLNTGELF
TRBV18,TRBJ1-3,ASSPPLISGNTIY
TRBV11-2,TRBJ2-6,ASSHRTLSGANVLT
TRBV4-1,TRBJ2-7,ASSPNRGSYEQY
TRBV24-1,TRBJ1-1,ATTPTSEAF
TRBV7-2,TRBJ2-2,ASSQGGTSGNTGELF
TRBV25-1,TRBJ1-5,ASRATGVGQPQH
TRBV27,TRBJ1-5,ASSLYDNQPQH
TRBV7-2,TRBJ2-3,ASSLWTSGGAEDTQY
TRBV5-5,TRBJ2-5,ASQPGLEETQY
TRBV16,TRBJ2-7,ASSQFGDEQY
TRBV5-5,TRBJ1-1,ASSGTGAANTEAF
TRBV28,TRBJ1-5,ASSLGSQPQH
TRBV6-5,TRBJ2-2,ASTRGTGSAGELF
TRBV5-5,TRBJ1-6,ASSDEQTLYNSPLH
TRBV18,TRBJ2-2,ASSPPGLAYTGELF
TRBV6-1,TRBJ1-5,ASSEWTGIQPQH
TRBV5-4,TRBJ1-4,ASSLKKGTGEKLF
TRBV30,TRBJ1-1,AWSETQGVNTEAF
TRBV10-3,TRBJ1-4,ATQQGFNEKLF
TRBV28,TRBJ1-6,ASSTTGGRSPLH
TRBV28,TRBJ1-5,ASSLVQGLQPQH
TRBV10-3,TRBJ2-1,AISVKGQGMGNEQF
TRBV5-6,TRBJ2-7,ASSQGFYEQY
TRBV6-4,TRBJ2-1,ASSPDSNYNEQF